The 7 T cell receptor beta chains listed next were all sequenced from one sample in a study of blood T cell repertoires in COVID-19. The table came from immunoSEQ multiplex PCR; TCRdb's copy has only in-frame clones and leaves some out. This table has under 250,000 clones, around 82% appearing once. The specimen sequenced was peripheral blood. All receptors derive from a woman aged 30 to 39 who had recovered from COVID-19.

This clone was seen more than once but under ten times. This sequence joins TRBV10-1 and TRBJ2-7, with 8 bases that match TRBD1. CDR1 and CDR2 (germline): WNHNN, SYGVQD (reference sequence). J gave up 4 bases and V 6 bases, and 14 bases lay outside the gene matches. The CDR3 is 16 residues long. The CDR3 DNA is TGCGCCAGCAGCAAGAGACTCAGGGGGCGAAAGTACGAGCAGTACTTC. Residues: CASSKRLRGRKYEQYF.

The genes are TRBV7-9 and TRBJ2-5; possibly TRBD1 for D (5 bases). This CDR3 has 15 residues. V gave up 5 bases and J gave up 5 bases, with 18 bases separating them. The germline V gene encodes CDR1 SEHNR and CDR2 FQNEAQ (reference sequence). The CDR3 nucleotides are TGTGCCAGCAGCCCCCGGTCGCTTTCAGGGGAGACCCAGTACTTC. Translated, it gives CASSPRSLSGETQYF.

The CDR3 sequence: CASSSGLAETQYF. CDR3 in DNA: TGTGCCAGCAGTTCGGGACTAGCGGAGACCCAGTACTTC. The chain has TRBV28 and TRBJ2-5; 10 bases are shared with TRBD2. The germline CDR1 and CDR2 sequences are MDHEN and SYDVKM. This CDR3 comprises 13 residues. Trimming at V came to 4 bases and at J to 5 bases, leaving 1 base not matched to a gene.

This chain connects TRBV19 to TRBJ1-2; 7 bases agree with TRBD1. V lost 4 bases, J lost 7 bases, and 6 bases stayed unmatched. This CDR3 is built from 13 residues. The germline CDR1 and CDR2 sequences are LNHDA and SQIVND (reference sequence). Here the CDR3 DNA reads TGTGCCAGTAGTACCCGACAGGGTATTGGCTACACCTTC. It translates to CASSTRQGIGYTF.

The chain carries TRBV5-1 and TRBJ2-3; D remains unclear. Per the germline V gene, CDR1 is SGHRS and CDR2 is YFSETQ. V shed 0 bases and J shed 6 bases, with 11 bases lying between them. There are 14 residues in the CDR3. This CDR3 reads CASSLDLNGDTQYF. Here the CDR3 DNA reads TGCGCCAGCAGCTTGGACTTGAATGGTGATACGCAGTATTTT.

V and J are TRBV5-1 and TRBJ1-1, with D possibly matching TRBD1 (6 bases). CDR1 is SGHRS and CDR2 is YFSETQ in the germline V gene. V gave up 5 bases and J gave up 3 bases, with 14 bases separating them. The CDR3 is 14 amino acids. Here the CDR3 reads CASRPQGEDTEAFF. For the CDR3, the DNA is TGCGCCAGCAGGCCACAGGGTGAGGACACTGAAGCTTTCTTT.

The CDR3 sequence: CASSPSMGGADTQYF. CDR3 DNA: TGCGCCAGCAGCCCTAGTATGGGGGGAGCCGATACGCAGTATTTT. The chain uses TRBV5-1 and TRBJ2-3, with a possible D match to TRBD2 (6 bases). The CDR3 sequence is 15 residues long. Deletions cut 4 bases from V and 6 bases from J, with 18 bases between. CDR1 and CDR2 (germline): SGHRS, YFSETQ.